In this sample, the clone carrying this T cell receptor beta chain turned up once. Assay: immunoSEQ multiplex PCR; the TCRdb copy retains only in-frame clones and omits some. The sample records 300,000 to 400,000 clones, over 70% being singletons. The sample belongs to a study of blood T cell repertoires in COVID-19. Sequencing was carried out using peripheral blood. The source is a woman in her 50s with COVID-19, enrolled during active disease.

The CDR3 DNA reads as TGTGCCAGCAGTTACGATCCGGGGACGAACACCGGGGAGCTGTTTTTT. Its translation is CASSYDPGTNTGELFF. V is TRBV6-5 and J is TRBJ2-2, with a possible D match to TRBD2 (5 bases). Trimming cost V 2 bases and J 0 bases, with 10 bases left between them. Germline lookup yields CDR1 MNHEY and CDR2 SVGAGI. The CDR3 is 16 residues long.